This TCR beta chain originates from a study of human T cells and chemical hapten exposure (dated by TCRdb to 2020 to 2022). Regarding the study in general: The libraries were sequenced as a pool, and the TCR yield per sample differed mostly because of small variations in library volumes within the pool. The study tracked peripheral blood TCR repertoire changes in vivo during primary and secondary sensitization to the hapten diphenylcyclopropenone (DPC) in alopecia patients. Both TCR alpha and TCR beta chains were sequenced from each blood RNA sample. The full study reports these points: No change with DPC sensitization was found in the number of TCRs above 1 in 1000 frequency, and no evidence of global repertoire structure alterations was found. Repeated subsampling changed both the strength of the expansion versus patch-test correlation and the threshold at which that correlation became significant.

This clonotype was seen at least ten times. The clone's antigen remains unknown. No clone much larger than this one lies a single base away; base qualities are absent. The time point label, as the study defines it: healthy volunteer bleed at 6 weeks. Total RNA was isolated from unfractionated whole blood collected in Tempus Blood RNA tubes. Roughly 5 healthy volunteers served as TCR sequencing controls and were bled at day 0, 2 weeks and 6 weeks. The library relied on RACE. TCRdb lists the instrument as NextSeq 500. During library preparation, unique molecular identifiers were attached to individual cDNA molecules so that TCRs could be counted in a quantitative, reproducible way. The paper's data handling went like this. The median number of TCRs per sample was 95,638, ranging from about 23,224 to 700,000. V, J and CDR3 annotation of the TCR reads was performed with the Decombinator software suite. For the PS versus PT1 abundance plots, all samples were subsampled to the same number of TCRs (28,000). TCRs were defined as expanded if absent before sensitization and observed at least eight times at the 2-week time point. Clones were called with MiXCR by TCRdb after fastp trimmed the public reads at Q25, and only in-frame beta chains were retained. Rows merge per CDR3 protein into single entries with the most common DNA and genes. The V and J calls reflect TCRdb's pipeline rather than the authors' work. The sample table contains some 40,000 distinct CDR3 sequences; only one count was recorded for 3.5% to 4% of them. The ten largest clones add up to 5.6% of the sample.

This TCR was sampled from a human donor in good health. Some clones in this sample may be carry-over from other donors' samples. Sequenced input: whole blood.

The CDR3 region: CAWNTGTSGSARHNEQFF. The DNA sequence is as follows: TGTGCCTGGAACACCGGGACTAGCGGGAGTGCTCGCCACAATGAGCAGTTCTTC. The chain is assembled from TRBV30 and TRBJ2-1, with 14 bases matching TRBD2. The CDR3 measures 18 amino acids from cysteine to phenylalanine. The read is trimmed to its CDR3 DNA, 54 bases read in frame from base 1. Per the germline V gene (reference sequence), GTSNPN is the CDR1 and SVGIG is the CDR2. V has 4 bases trimmed and J has 5 bases trimmed; junction bases matching no gene number 13.